These 22 T cell receptor beta chains were sequenced from one sample in a study of cytomegalovirus exposure and HLA in healthy donors. PCR amplification relied on 60 Vbeta primers (plus 13 Jbeta primers). This table comes from immunoSEQ multiplex PCR, and its TCRdb copy is limited to in-frame clones, with some not included. The sample records some 160,000 clones, roughly 80% being singletons. The sample was PBMCs. These receptors all stem from a woman aged 40 to 50 in good health and CMV-seropositive.

The rearrangement joins TRBV28 to TRBJ1-4; no firm D call. Germline V gene sequence: CDR1 MDHEN, CDR2 SYDVKM. This CDR3 is 13 amino acids long. V was shortened by 7 bases and J by 6 bases, with 12 bases between the two germline ends. The CDR3 DNA reads TGTGCCAGCAAATACATCAATTATGAAAAACTGTTTTTT. This translates into CASKYINYEKLFF.

The chain couples TRBV6-1 to TRBJ1-3, with 8 bases aligning to TRBD1. V lost 5 bases and J lost 8; bases outside the gene matches: 11. CDR1 is MNHNS, CDR2 SASEGT, per germline. The CDR3 spans 15 residues. CDR3 residues: CASSPLGQVTDTIYF. CDR3 DNA: TGTGCCAGCAGTCCTCTGGGACAGGTGACGGACACCATATATTTT.

This rearrangement joins TRBV18 to TRBJ1-1; tentative D call: TRBD1 (6 bases). Trimming removed 4 bases from V and 1 base from J, with 10 bases in between. Germline CDR1 and CDR2: KGHSH and LQKENI. The CDR3 is 14 amino acids. The CDR3 spells CASSRPGQNTEAFF. The CDR3 bases are TGTGCCAGCTCACGACCGGGACAGAACACTGAAGCTTTCTTT.

On this clone itself: A junction end diverges from the germline sequence, so it may reflect a read error. The genes are TRBV7-9 and TRBJ2-5; 8 bases fit TRBD1. The CDR3 covers 12 residues. Germline V gene sequence: CDR1 SEHNR, CDR2 FQNEAQ (reference sequence). CDR3 in amino acids: CSSRIERTGMYF. The DNA of the CDR3 is TGTTCCAGCAGGATCGAGAGGACAGGGATGTACTTC.

The chain joins TRBV4-3 to TRBJ2-7, with TRBD2 identical over 10 bases. J gave up 6 bases and V 0 bases, and 11 bases lay outside the gene matches. The CDR3 covers 17 residues. The germline CDR1 and CDR2 sequences are LGHNA and YSLEER. As DNA, the CDR3 is TGCGCCAGCAGCCAAGAGAGGATGAGCGGGGGGGCGTTCGAGCAGTACTTC. Translated, it gives CASSQERMSGGAFEQYF.

This clone has more than one count but fewer than ten. The chain has TRBV7-2 and TRBJ1-4, with D uncertain. V lost 10 bases to trimming and J lost 4 bases, with 13 bases between them. In germline, CDR1 is SGHTA, CDR2 FQGNSA. The CDR3 has 13 residues. The CDR3 protein is CAIRGRDNEKLFF. CDR3 nucleotides: TGTGCCATTAGAGGGAGGGATAATGAAAAACTGTTTTTT.

J is TRBJ2-5 and V is TRBV30, with 7 bases matching TRBD1. Germline V lookup: CDR1 GTSNPN, CDR2 SVGIG (reference sequence). The CDR3 is made up of 12 amino acids. Germline trimming cut 4 bases from V and 4 bases from J; bases unmatched to any gene: 3. CDR3 sequence reads: CAWIAGGETQYF. DNA for the CDR3: TGTGCCTGGATTGCAGGGGGAGAGACCCAGTACTTC. Based on the CDR3 plus reference TRBV30 and TRBJ2-5, the full variable domain is SQTIHQWPATLVQPVGSPLSLECTVEGTSNPNLYWYRQAAGRGLQLLFYSVGIGQISSEVPQNLSASRPQDRQFILSSKKLLLSDSGFYLCAWIAGGETQYFGPGTRLLVL.

V is TRBV7-8 and J is TRBJ2-7; 12 bases match TRBD2. This CDR3 region has 19 residues. Per the germline V gene, CDR1 is SGHVS and CDR2 is FQNEAQ. J lost 2 bases, V lost 0 bases, and 11 bases had no gene match. CDR3 sequence reads: CASSLALVRLAGDPYEQYF. The CDR3 coding sequence is TGTGCCAGCAGCTTAGCGCTCGTCCGACTAGCGGGAGATCCCTACGAGCAGTACTTC.

The gene calls are TRBV27 and TRBJ1-2; D remains ambiguous. The germline V gene has CDR1 MNHEY and CDR2 SMNVEV (reference sequence). V lost 3 bases to trimming and J lost 4 bases, with 12 bases between them. This CDR3 spans 14 amino acids. The CDR3 DNA reads TGTGCCAGCAGTTTCGGAGGGCTAAGCTATGGCTACACCTTC. Its protein is CASSFGGLSYGYTF.

The chain recombines TRBV27 with TRBJ1-2; D possibly corresponds to TRBD1 (6 bases). Trimming removed 4 bases from V and 7 bases from J, with 10 bases in between. The germline V gene encodes CDR1 MNHEY and CDR2 SMNVEV (reference sequence). There are 12 residues in the CDR3. Here the CDR3 DNA reads TGTGCCAGCAGTTCCCCAGGGGCTGGCTACACCTTC. It translates to CASSSPGAGYTF.

This sequence joins TRBV5-1 and TRBJ2-1, with 12 bases aligning to TRBD2. This CDR3 comprises 16 residues. The V segment lost 4 bases and the J segment 9 bases; nucleotides outside the gene matches: 11. Germline V lookup: CDR1 SGHRS, CDR2 YFSETQ. The CDR3 DNA sequence: TGCGCCAGCAGCCCGGGACTAGCGGGTGCGGGGGGTGAGCAGTTCTTC. Translated, it gives CASSPGLAGAGGEQFF. Variable domain in full (rest from reference TRBV5-1 and TRBJ2-1): KAGVTQTPRYLIKTRGQQVTLSCSPISGHRSVSWYQQTPGQGLQFLFEYFSETQRNKGNFPGRFSGRQFSNSRSEMNVSTLELGDSALYLCASSPGLAGAGGEQFFGPGTRLTVL.

The chain has TRBV7-9 and TRBJ1-4, with a weak D call TRBD1 (6 bases). V lost 5 bases and J lost 4, with 14 bases in between. The CDR3 has 15 amino acids. Germline V CDR1 and CDR2: SEHNR, FQNEAQ (reference sequence). The CDR3 region has the DNA TGTGCCAGCAGCGGGGGACACAGAAATAATGAAAAACTGTTTTTT. It specifies CASSGGHRNNEKLFF.

J is TRBJ1-2 and V is TRBV11-2; D possibly corresponds to TRBD1 (6 bases). CDR1 and CDR2 (germline): SGHAT, FQNNGV. V was shortened by 5 bases and J by 4 bases, with 14 bases between the two germline ends. The CDR3 is 14 residues long. The CDR3 region has the DNA TGTGCCAGCAGCAGAAGCGACAGGATCTATGGCTACACCTTC. Translation gives CASSRSDRIYGYTF.

The J gene is TRBJ2-7, the V gene TRBV5-6; TRBD2 matches at 9 bases. V gave up 3 bases and J gave up 0 bases; unmatched junction bases: 4. Germline V gene lookup returns CDR1 SGHDT and CDR2 YYEEEE. The CDR3 length is 15 residues. CDR3 amino acids: CASSSSGGHSYEQYF. CDR3 coding DNA: TGTGCCAGCAGCTCGAGCGGGGGGCACTCCTACGAGCAGTACTTC. The whole variable domain, remainder taken from reference TRBV5-6 and TRBJ2-7, is DAGVTQSPTHLIKTRGQQVTLRCSPKSGHDTVSWYQQALGQGPQFIFQYYEEEERQRGNFPDRFSGHQFPNYSSELNVNALLLGDSALYLCASSSSGGHSYEQYFGPGTRLTVT.

V is TRBV9 and J is TRBJ1-1; tentatively, D is TRBD1 (5 bases). Germline values: CDR1 SGDLS, CDR2 YYNGEE. The CDR3 sequence is 13 residues long. The germline V and J ends were trimmed by 7 bases and 4 bases, with 14 bases remaining between them. CDR3 nucleotides: TGTGCCAGCTCTCAAGCGGGGGGCACTGAAGCTTTCTTT. Residues: CASSQAGGTEAFF. Looking up the rest from reference TRBV9 and TRBJ1-1 gives the full variable domain: DSGVTQTPKHLITATGQRVTLRCSPRSGDLSVYWYQQSLDQGLQFLIQYYNGEERAKGNILERFSAQQFPDLHSELNLSSLELGDSALYFCASSQAGGTEAFFGQGTRLTVV.

The chain combines TRBV11-3 with TRBJ2-2, with TRBD2 matching over 8 bases. From germline, CDR1 is SGHNT and CDR2 YENEEA. The length of the CDR3 is 17 residues. Trimming at V came to 1 base and at J to 2 bases, leaving 6 bases not matched to a gene. Here the CDR3 DNA reads TGTGCCAGCAGCTTAGGCAGCGGGAGCAGTAACACCGGGGAGCTGTTTTTT. Residues: CASSLGSGSSNTGELFF.

The CDR3: CASSNSLGQGRYGYTF. The CDR3 nucleotides read TGTGCCAGCAGCAATTCCCTTGGACAGGGACGATATGGCTACACCTTC. The chain recombines TRBV5-4 with TRBJ1-2, with 8 bases matching TRBD1. Trimming took 4 bases from V and 5 from J; bases not matched to a gene: 13. The CDR3 spans 16 residues. CDR1 is SGHNT, CDR2 YYREEE, per germline (reference sequence).

The chain couples TRBV6-6 to TRBJ1-1; D ambiguous. The germline CDR1 and CDR2 sequences are MNHNY and SVGAGI (reference sequence). This CDR3 has 13 amino acids. Between the trimmed V and J ends, which lost 6 bases and 6 bases, there was a span of 14 bases. Here the CDR3 reads CASSPRGVAEAFF. The CDR3 DNA reads as TGTGCCAGCAGCCCCAGAGGAGTGGCTGAAGCTTTCTTT.

The CDR3 region has the DNA TGTGCCAGTAGCGTTGGACAACCGCCCACGCAGTATTTT. It yields the protein CASSVGQPPTQYF. The rearrangement joins TRBV19 to TRBJ2-3; weak D call: TRBD1 (5 bases). Germline CDR1 is LNHDA and CDR2 is SQIVND (reference sequence). The CDR3 is made up of 13 amino acids. The V and J ends lost 6 bases and 9 bases respectively, with 16 bases between them. The variable domain in full, completed from reference TRBV19 and TRBJ2-3, reads DGGITQSPKYLFRKEGQNVTLSCEQNLNHDAMYWYRQDPGQGLRLIYYSQIVNDFQKGDIAEGYSVSREKKESFPLTVTSAQKNPTAFYLCASSVGQPPTQYFGPGTRLTVL.

The genes are TRBV5-1 and TRBJ2-2; tentatively, D is TRBD1 (6 bases). Looked up from germline, CDR1 is SGHRS and CDR2 is YFSETQ. V shed 3 bases and J shed 5 bases, with 20 bases lying between them. This CDR3 has 17 residues. The CDR3 loop reads CASSSMGLGARTGELFF. CDR3 DNA: TGCGCCAGCAGCTCCATGGGCTTGGGGGCGCGGACCGGGGAGCTGTTTTTT. Drawing the rest from reference TRBV5-1 and TRBJ2-2, the complete variable domain is KAGVTQTPRYLIKTRGQQVTLSCSPISGHRSVSWYQQTPGQGLQFLFEYFSETQRNKGNFPGRFSGRQFSNSRSEMNVSTLELGDSALYLCASSSMGLGARTGELFFGEGSRLTVL.

The gene calls are TRBV4-2 and TRBJ1-6; 10 bases agree with TRBD1. V shed 0 bases and J 2 bases; nucleotides not matched to a gene: 10. From germline, CDR1 is LGHNA and CDR2 YNFKEQ. CDR3 length: 20 amino acids. The CDR3 here is CASSQDRSGTGVPYNSPLHF. The CDR3 nucleotides read TGTGCCAGCAGCCAAGATAGGTCCGGGACAGGGGTCCCCTATAATTCACCCCTCCACTTT.

The rearrangement joins TRBV14 to TRBJ1-1, with D unclear. Germline V CDR1 and CDR2: SGHDN, FVKESK. The CDR3 is 18 amino acids. Trimming took off 0 bases at V and 4 bases at J, with 21 bases between the two ends. CDR3 nucleotides: TGTGCCAGCAGCCAAGAGAGGGCCATCCCATTATGGGGCACTGAAGCTTTCTTT. This gives the protein CASSQERAIPLWGTEAFF.